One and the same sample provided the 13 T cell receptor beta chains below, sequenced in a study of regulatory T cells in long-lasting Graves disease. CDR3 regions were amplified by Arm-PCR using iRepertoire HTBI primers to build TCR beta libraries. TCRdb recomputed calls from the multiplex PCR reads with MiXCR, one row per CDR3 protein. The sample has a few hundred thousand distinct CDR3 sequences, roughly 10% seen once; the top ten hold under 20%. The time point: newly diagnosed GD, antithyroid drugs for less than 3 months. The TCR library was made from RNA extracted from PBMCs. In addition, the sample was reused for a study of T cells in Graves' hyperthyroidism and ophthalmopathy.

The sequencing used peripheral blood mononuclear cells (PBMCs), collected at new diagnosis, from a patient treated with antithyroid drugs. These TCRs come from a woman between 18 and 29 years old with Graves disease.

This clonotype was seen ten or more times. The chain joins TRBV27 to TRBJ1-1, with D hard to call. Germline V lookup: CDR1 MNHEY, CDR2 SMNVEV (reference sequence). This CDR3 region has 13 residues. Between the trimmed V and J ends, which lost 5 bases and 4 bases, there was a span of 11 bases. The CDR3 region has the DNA TGTGCCAGCAGTCCTGGTTTGGGCACTGAAGCTTTCTTT. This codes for CASSPGLGTEAFF.

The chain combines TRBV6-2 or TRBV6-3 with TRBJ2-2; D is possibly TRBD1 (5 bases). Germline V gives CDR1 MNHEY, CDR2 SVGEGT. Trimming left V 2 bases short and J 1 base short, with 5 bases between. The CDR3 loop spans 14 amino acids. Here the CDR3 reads CASSYRGNTGELFF. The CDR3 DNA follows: TGTGCCAGCAGTTACAGGGGGAACACCGGGGAGCTGTTTTTT.

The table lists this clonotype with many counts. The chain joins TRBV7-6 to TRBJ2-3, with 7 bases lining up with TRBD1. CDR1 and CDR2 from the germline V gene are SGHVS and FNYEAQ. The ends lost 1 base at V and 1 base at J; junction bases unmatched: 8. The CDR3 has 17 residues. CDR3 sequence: CASSLVFSGQGTDTQYF. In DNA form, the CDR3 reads TGTGCCAGCAGCTTAGTCTTTTCTGGACAGGGCACAGATACGCAGTATTTT.

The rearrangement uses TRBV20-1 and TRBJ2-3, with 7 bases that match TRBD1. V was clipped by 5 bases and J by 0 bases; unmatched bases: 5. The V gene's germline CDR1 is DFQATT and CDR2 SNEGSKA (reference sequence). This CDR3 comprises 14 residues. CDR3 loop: CSARDRASTDTQYF. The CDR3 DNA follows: TGCAGTGCTCGCGACAGGGCCAGCACAGATACGCAGTATTTT.

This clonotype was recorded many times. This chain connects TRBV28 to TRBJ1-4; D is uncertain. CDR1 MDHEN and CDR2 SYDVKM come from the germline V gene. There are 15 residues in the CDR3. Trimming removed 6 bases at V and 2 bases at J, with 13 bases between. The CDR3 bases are TGTGCCAGCAGGGACGGCGGGGTTACTAATGAAAAACTGTTTTTT. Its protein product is CASRDGGVTNEKLFF. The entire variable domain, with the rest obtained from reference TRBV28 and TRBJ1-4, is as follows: DVKVTQSSRYLVKRTGEKVFLECVQDMDHENMFWYRQDPGLGLRLIYFSYDVKMKEKGDIPEGYSVSREKKERFSLILESASTNQTSMYLCASRDGGVTNEKLFFGSGTQLSVL.

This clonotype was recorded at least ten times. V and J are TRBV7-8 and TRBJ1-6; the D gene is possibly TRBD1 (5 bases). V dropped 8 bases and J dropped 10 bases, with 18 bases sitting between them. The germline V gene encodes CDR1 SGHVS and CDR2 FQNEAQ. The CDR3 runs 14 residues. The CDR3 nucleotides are TGTGCCAGCGGGTCCGGGACCGGGGCATCACCCCTCCACTTT. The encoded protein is CASGSGTGASPLHF. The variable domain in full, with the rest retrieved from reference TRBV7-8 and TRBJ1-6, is GAGVSQSPRYKVAKRGQDVALRCDPISGHVSLFWYQQALGQGPEFLTYFQNEAQLDKSGLPSDRFFAERPEGSVSTLKIQRTQQEDSAVYLCASGSGTGASPLHFGNGTRLTVT.

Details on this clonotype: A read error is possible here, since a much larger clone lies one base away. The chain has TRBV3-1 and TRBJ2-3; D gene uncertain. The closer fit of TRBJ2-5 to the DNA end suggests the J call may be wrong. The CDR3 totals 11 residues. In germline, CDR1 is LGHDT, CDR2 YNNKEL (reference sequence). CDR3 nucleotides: TGTGCCAGCAGCCAAAGTCCTCTCCAGTACTTC. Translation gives CASSQSPLQYF.

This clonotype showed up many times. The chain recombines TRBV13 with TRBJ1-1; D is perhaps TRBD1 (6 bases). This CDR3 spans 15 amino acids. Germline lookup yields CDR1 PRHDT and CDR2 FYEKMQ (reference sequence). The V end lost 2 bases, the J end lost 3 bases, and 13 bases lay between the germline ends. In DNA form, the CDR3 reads TGTGCCAGCAGCTTATTATCGGGGGCGGACACTGAAGCTTTCTTT. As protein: CASSLLSGADTEAFF.

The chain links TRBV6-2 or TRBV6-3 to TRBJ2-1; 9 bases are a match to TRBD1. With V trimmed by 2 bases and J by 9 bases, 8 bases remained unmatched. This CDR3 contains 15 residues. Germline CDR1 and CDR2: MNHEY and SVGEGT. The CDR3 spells CASSYPGTGSTEQFF. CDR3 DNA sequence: TGTGCCAGCAGTTACCCCGGGACAGGGAGTACTGAGCAGTTCTTC.

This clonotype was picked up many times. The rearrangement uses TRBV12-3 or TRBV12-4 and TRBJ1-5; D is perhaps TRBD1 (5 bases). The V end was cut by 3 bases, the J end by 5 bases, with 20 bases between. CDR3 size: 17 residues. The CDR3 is CASSFIGTSSLDQPQHF. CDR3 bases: TGTGCCAGCAGTTTTATCGGGACTTCCTCCTTGGATCAGCCCCAGCATTTT.

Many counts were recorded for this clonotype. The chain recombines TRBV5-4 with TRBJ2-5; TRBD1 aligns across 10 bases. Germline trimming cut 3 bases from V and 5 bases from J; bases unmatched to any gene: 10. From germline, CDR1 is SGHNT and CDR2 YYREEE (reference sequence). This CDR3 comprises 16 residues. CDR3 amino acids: CASSSGQGGRAETQYF. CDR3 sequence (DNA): TGTGCCAGCAGCTCCGGACAGGGGGGTCGTGCGGAGACCCAGTACTTC. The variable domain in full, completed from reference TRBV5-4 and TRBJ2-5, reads ETGVTQSPTHLIKTRGQQVTLRCSSQSGHNTVSWYQQALGQGPQFIFQYYREEENGRGNFPPRFSGLQFPNYSSELNVNALELDDSALYLCASSSGQGGRAETQYFGPGTRLLVL.

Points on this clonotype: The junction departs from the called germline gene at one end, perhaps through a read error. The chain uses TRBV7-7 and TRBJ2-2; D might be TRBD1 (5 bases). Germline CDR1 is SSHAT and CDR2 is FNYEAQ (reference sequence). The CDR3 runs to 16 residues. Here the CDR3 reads CASSLEPGTNTGELFF. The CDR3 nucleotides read TGTGCTAGCAGCTTAGAACCAGGGACGAACACCGGGGAGCTGTTTTTT. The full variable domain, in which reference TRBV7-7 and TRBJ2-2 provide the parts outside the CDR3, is GAGVSQSPRYKVTKRGQDVTLRCDPISSHATLYWYQQALGQGPEFLTYFNYEAQPDKSGLPSDRFSAERPEGSISTLTIQRTEQRDSAMYRCASSLEPGTNTGELFFGEGSRLTVL.

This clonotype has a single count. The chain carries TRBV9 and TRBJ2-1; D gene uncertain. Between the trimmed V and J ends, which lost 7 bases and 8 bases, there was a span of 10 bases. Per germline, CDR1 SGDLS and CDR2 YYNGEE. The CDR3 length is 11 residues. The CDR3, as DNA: TGTGCCAGCTCCGACGGCTATGAGCAGTTCTTC. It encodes CASSDGYEQFF.